This is a list of T cell receptor beta chains from one sample in a study of PD-1 blockade in classical Hodgkin lymphoma. TCRdb keeps only in-frame clones here, not all; method: immunoSEQ multiplex PCR. This table holds 18,000 or so clones, over 80% found once. Material: CD4+ T cells from blood. All receptors derive from a human donor with classical Hodgkin lymphoma. The CDR3 runs from the conserved cysteine through the conserved F or W. The D gene is left open where the match is weak. Clone sizes are given selectively: once, few, many, or a class where the clone is expanded.

TRBJ1-1 NA few TRBV5-1 CASAMEPNTEAFF TGCGCCAGCGCGATGGAGCCGAACACTGAAGCTTTCTTT
TRBJ2-3 NA once TRBV5-1 CASSLDTDTQYF TGCGCCAGCAGCTTGGACACAGATACGCAGTATTTT
TRBJ2-2 NA NA TRBV6-4 CASSVQWEISTGELFF TGTGCCAGCAGTGTTCAGTGGGAGATAAGCACCGGGGAGCTGTTTTTT
TRBJ1-5 TRBD1 medium-sized TRBV28 CASRWITGDQPQHF TGTGCCAGCCGTTGGATCACAGGGGATCAGCCCCAGCATTTT
TRBJ1-5 TRBD1 NA TRBV19 CASTRDSLRIGNQPQHF TGTGCCAGTACCCGGGACAGTCTTAGAATTGGGAATCAGCCCCAGCATTTT
TRBJ1-1 NA NA TRBV28 CASSGGMNTEAFF TGTGCCAGCAGTGGGGGGATGAACACTGAAGCTTTCTTT
TRBJ2-3 TRBD1 NA TRBV28 CASIGTGAGTDTQYF TGTGCCAGCATTGGGACAGGGGCCGGCACAGATACGCAGTATTTT
TRBJ2-2 TRBD1 NA TRBV19 CASSSRTGVMVGELFF TGTGCCAGTAGTTCCCGGACAGGGGTTATGGTCGGGGAGCTGTTTTTT
TRBJ2-3 TRBD2 NA TRBV11-2 CASSLDRWEGVTQYF TGTGCCAGCAGCTTAGATCGATGGGAGGGAGTTACGCAGTATTTT
TRBJ2-3 TRBD1 few TRBV19 CASAGTALSTDTQYF TGTGCCAGTGCCGGGACAGCCCTGTCCACAGATACGCAGTATTTT
TRBJ1-1 NA NA TRBV5-6 CASSLEIAGQNTEAFF TGTGCCAGCAGCTTGGAGATTGCAGGCCAGAACACTGAAGCTTTCTTT
TRBJ2-5 NA NA TRBV6-5 CASSLWGEETQYF TGTGCCAGCAGCCTCTGGGGGGAAGAGACCCAGTACTTC
TRBJ1-4 TRBD1 once TRBV28 CASSSGTENEKLFF TGTGCCAGCAGTTCCGGGACAGAAAATGAAAAACTGTTTTTT
TRBJ2-1 TRBD2 NA TRBV7-2 CASSLVGLAGNNEQFF TGTGCCAGCAGCTTAGTCGGACTAGCGGGTAACAATGAGCAGTTCTTC
TRBJ2-7 TRBD2 few TRBV19 CASRRAGGPAYEQYF TGTGCCAGTAGGAGAGCGGGAGGGCCGGCCTACGAGCAGTACTTC
TRBJ1-1 TRBD1 NA TRBV2 CASVGQGDTEAFF TGTGCCAGCGTCGGACAGGGGGACACTGAAGCTTTCTTT
TRBJ2-2 TRBD2 NA TRBV23-1 CASSQLSTGGLAGVAGTGELFF TGCGCCAGCAGTCAACTCTCCACCGGAGGACTAGCGGGAGTAGCTGGCACCGGGGAGCTGTTTTTT
TRBJ1-5 NA NA TRBV6-6 CASSYLGGQPQHF TGTGCCAGCAGTTACTTGGGAGGGCAGCCCCAGCATTTT
TRBJ2-1 NA NA TRBV6-6 CASSPRGHEQFF TGTGCCAGCAGCCCTCGGGGCCATGAGCAGTTCTTC
TRBJ2-7 NA NA TRBV27 CASSLSYGPYEQYF TGTGCCAGCAGTTTATCCTACGGCCCCTACGAGCAGTACTTC
TRBJ2-5 NA few TRBV4-1 CASSPLEGRGRETQYF TGCGCCAGCAGCCCTCTGGAGGGGCGCGGGCGGGAGACCCAGTACTTC
TRBJ2-2 TRBD2 NA TRBV5-1 CASSSHIRLAGSANTGELFF TGCGCCAGCAGCTCCCATATTAGACTAGCGGGCTCCGCGAACACCGGGGAGCTGTTTTTT
TRBJ1-1 TRBD1 NA TRBV18 CASSPFRQGKSGNTEAFF TGTGCCAGCTCACCCTTTCGACAGGGGAAAAGCGGGAACACTGAAGCTTTCTTT
TRBJ2-7 TRBD2 NA TRBV28 CASSFVTSGSYEQYF TGTGCCAGCAGTTTTGTCACTAGCGGGAGTTACGAGCAGTACTTC
TRBJ2-7 NA NA TRBV6-5 CASSPARTVRDEQYF TGTGCCAGCAGCCCTGCTCGGACAGTCCGGGACGAGCAGTACTTC
TRBJ2-2 NA NA TRBV29-1 CSIGRANTGELFF TGCAGCATCGGACGAGCGAACACCGGGGAGCTGTTTTTT
TRBJ2-1 NA NA TRBV9 CASSVASGNSYNEQFF TGTGCCAGCAGCGTAGCTTCGGGCAACTCCTACAATGAGCAGTTCTTC
TRBJ1-1 NA NA TRBV13 CASGAGALLLNTEAFF TGTGCCAGCGGGGCAGGGGCCCTACTCTTGAACACTGAAGCTTTCTTT
TRBJ1-2 NA NA TRBV6-5 CASSSPGGANYGYTF TGTGCCAGCAGCTCGCCGGGGGGAGCTAACTATGGCTACACCTTC
TRBJ2-7 TRBD2 NA TRBV6-5 CASRDAGLPYEQYF TGTGCCAGCAGGGACGCGGGACTACCCTACGAGCAGTACTTC
TRBJ1-2 NA once TRBV2 CASTEQTNGGGYTF TGTGCCAGCACCGAACAGACAAATGGTGGAGGCTACACCTTC
TRBJ1-6 NA NA TRBV19 CASSIRGGDSPLHF TGTGCCAGTAGTATCCGGGGCGGAGATTCACCCCTCCACTTT
TRBJ2-3 TRBD2 NA TRBV6-5 CASTPGGAHTDTQYF TGTGCCAGCACCCCGGGGGGGGCACACACAGATACGCAGTATTTT
TRBJ2-2 NA few TRBV2 CASSQAGELFF TGTGCCAGCAGCCAGGCCGGGGAGCTGTTTTTT
TRBJ1-2 NA NA TRBV5-5 CASSPTSTDGYTF TGTGCCAGCAGCCCCACCAGCACGGATGGCTACACCTTC
TRBJ1-2 TRBD1 NA TRBV11-2 CASSLDDRGYGYTF TGTGCCAGCAGCTTAGATGACAGGGGGTATGGCTACACCTTC
TRBJ2-5 TRBD2 NA TRBV6-5 CASSYGRAQYF TGTGCCAGCAGTTATGGGAGGGCCCAGTACTTC
TRBJ2-1 NA NA TRBV19 CASSISSPYNEQFF TGTGCCAGTAGTATTTCGAGCCCCTACAATGAGCAGTTCTTC
TRBJ2-3 TRBD2 NA TRBV19 CASSTGGGPQGPDTQYF TGTGCCAGTAGTACTGGGGGAGGGCCGCAGGGCCCAGATACGCAGTATTTT
TRBJ1-2 NA NA TRBV18 CASSPYGQSYGYTF TGTGCCAGCTCACCTTATGGGCAGAGCTATGGCTACACCTTC
TRBJ1-2 TRBD1 NA TRBV28 CASSLDRPTPTGYTF TGTGCCAGCAGTCTGGACAGGCCCACCCCTACGGGCTACACCTTC
TRBJ2-3 NA NA TRBV11-1 CASSLRGSDTQYF TGTGCCAGCAGCTTACGGGGTTCAGATACGCAGTATTTT
TRBJ1-5 NA NA TRBV6-5 CASSLQQNQPQHF TGTGCCAGCAGCCTGCAACAGAATCAGCCCCAGCATTTT
TRBJ1-1 TRBD1 NA TRBV9 CASSVWTGETEAFF TGTGCCAGCAGCGTGTGGACAGGGGAAACTGAAGCTTTCTTT
TRBJ1-3 NA NA TRBV7-9 CASSLAGRGNTIYF TGTGCCAGCAGCTTAGCGGGCCGAGGAAACACCATATATTTT
TRBJ2-1 TRBD2 NA TRBV7-3 CASSLTSSGTYNEQFF TGTGCCAGCAGCTTAACCTCTAGCGGGACCTACAATGAGCAGTTCTTC
TRBJ1-2 NA NA TRBV6-5 CASSYRGLTYGYTF TGTGCCAGCAGTTACCGGGGTTTGACCTATGGCTACACCTTC
TRBJ2-2 NA NA TRBV28 CASSLPLGRDPTGELFF TGTGCCAGCAGTCTCCCCCTTGGCAGGGACCCCACCGGGGAGCTGTTTTTT
TRBJ1-2 NA few TRBV6-6 CASSYSRQLYRGYTF TGTGCCAGCAGTTACTCTCGACAGCTGTATCGGGGCTACACCTTC
TRBJ1-5 NA once TRBV2 CASSGGDRNQPQHF TGTGCCAGCAGCGGGGGGGACCGAAACCAGCCCCAGCATTTT